This TCR beta chain was sequenced during a study of blood T cells in healthy people across ages. There are 15 residues in the CDR3. Trimming took off 3 bases at V and 8 bases at J, with 18 bases between the two ends. CDR1 is MNHEY, CDR2 SMNVEV, per germline (reference sequence). A second PCR, run for 7 to 11 cycles, used a sample-barcoded 5' primer plus a J-beta primer mix. TCRdb called the 5' RACE reads again in MiXCR, with one record for every CDR3 protein. Of roughly 700,000 distinct CDR3 sequences in the sample, approximately 30% were seen once. Ten or more counts support this clonotype. V is TRBV27 and J is TRBJ2-3; the D gene is possibly TRBD1 (6 bases). The sequencing sample was made of blood. This TCR was recovered from an elderly woman in good health. The CDR3 DNA is TGTGCCAGCAGTTTGTCGTACAGGGTTTTGAGTACGCAGTATTTT. Its protein is CASSLSYRVLSTQYF.